This T cell receptor (beta chain) is drawn from a study of T cell changes during pregnancy in multiple sclerosis. The CDR3 contains 15 residues. Germline V lookup: CDR1 SGHVS, CDR2 FQNEAQ. V was cut by 5 bases and J by 4 bases, with 14 bases left in between. Clones were sequenced by immunoSEQ multiplex PCR, and TCRdb holds only the in-frame ones, with some missing. This table has around 68,000 clones, 90% appearing once. Sequencing was performed on peripheral blood, taken in the third trimester of pregnancy. The V and J genes are TRBV7-8 and TRBJ1-4, with D hard to call. This receptor was identified in a female donor with multiple sclerosis, enrolled in a pregnancy study. CDR3: CASSRVERVNEKLFF. In DNA, the CDR3 is TGTGCCAGCAGCCGGGTGGAAAGAGTTAATGAAAAACTGTTTTTT.